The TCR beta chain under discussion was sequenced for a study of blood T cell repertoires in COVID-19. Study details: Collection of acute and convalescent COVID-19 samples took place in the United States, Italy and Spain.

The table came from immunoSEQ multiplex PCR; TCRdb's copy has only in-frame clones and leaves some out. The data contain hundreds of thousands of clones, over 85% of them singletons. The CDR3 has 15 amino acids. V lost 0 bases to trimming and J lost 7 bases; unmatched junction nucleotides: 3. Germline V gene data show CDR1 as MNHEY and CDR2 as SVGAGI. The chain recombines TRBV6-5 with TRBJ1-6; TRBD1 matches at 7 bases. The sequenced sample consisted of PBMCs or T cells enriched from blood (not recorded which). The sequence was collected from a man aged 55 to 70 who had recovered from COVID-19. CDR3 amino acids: CASSYSGQPNSPLHF. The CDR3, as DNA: TGTGCCAGCAGTTACTCGGGACAGCCCAATTCACCCCTCCACTTT.